This TCR beta chain was captured in a study of HIV-infected patients and healthy controls. cDNA was made from 500 ng RNA using alpha and beta constant primers. Alpha and beta chain libraries were made separately by chain-specific third strand synthesis with multiplexing indices. In TCRdb, the 5' RACE reads were re-called with MiXCR into one record per CDR3 protein. The sample consists of approximately 9,300 distinct CDR3 sequences, about 6.5% of them appearing once. Follow-up blood was drawn about 14 weeks, roughly three months, after antiretroviral therapy began. No cell fractionation was done, so the repertoire covers all unsorted peripheral blood T cells. This clonotype was seen many times. From germline, CDR1 is LGHDT and CDR2 YNNKEL (reference sequence). V gave up 6 bases and J gave up 5 bases; unmatched junction bases: 5. CDR3 length: 14 residues.

The sequence was collected from an adult with HIV infection. The donor label of this sample is uncertain. Sequenced material: blood, taken during antiretroviral therapy. This chain uses TRBV3-1 with TRBJ1-1; the match to TRBD1 covers 11 bases. The chain's CDR3 is CASSRTGGWTEAFF. CDR3 sequence (DNA): TGTGCCAGCAGTCGGACAGGGGGCTGGACTGAAGCTTTCTTT.